A selection of T cell receptor beta chains follows, all from one sample in a study of blood T cell repertoires in COVID-19. Using immunoSEQ multiplex PCR, the repertoire was profiled, and TCRdb retains in-frame clones only, with some absent. The table records about 300,000 clones, roughly nine tenths of them present only once. The sample comprised PBMCs or T cells enriched from blood (not recorded which). The receptors here all came from a woman in her 40s who had recovered from COVID-19. Each CDR3 is given with its conserved first and last residue. The D gene is left open where the match is weak. A row's size may be missing; if present it is once, few, many or a size class.

TRBJ2-1 - TRBV20-1 - TGCAGTGCAGAGAACTACAATGAGCAGTTCTTC CSAENYNEQFF
TRBJ2-1 TRBD2 TRBV5-4 - TGTGCCAGCAGCTTGGAACTCGGGAGGGCCTATGAGCAGTTCTTC CASSLELGRAYEQFF
TRBJ2-1 - TRBV9 - TGTGCCAGCAGCTCGGGACAAGGACAATACTACAATGAGCAGTTCTTC CASSSGQGQYYNEQFF
TRBJ1-2 TRBD1 TRBV19 once TGTGCCAGTAGTAATTTGGGACAGGGGCCGTACTATGGCTACACCTTC CASSNLGQGPYYGYTF
TRBJ2-7 - TRBV7-2 - TGTGCCAGCAGCCTCGGGCAGGGGCGTTCCTACGAGCAGTACTTC CASSLGQGRSYEQYF
TRBJ2-3 TRBD1 TRBV5-4 - TGTGCCAGCAGCACCAGGGGGTCGAGCACAGATACGCAGTATTTT CASSTRGSSTDTQYF
TRBJ1-2 - TRBV11-2 - TGTGCCAGCAGCTTCTCACCACATTGGTATGGCTACACCTTC CASSFSPHWYGYTF
TRBJ2-2 - TRBV27 - TGTGCCAGCAGTCCGCAGGATCATACCGGGGAGCTGTTTTTT CASSPQDHTGELFF
TRBJ1-4 TRBD1 TRBV7-9 - TGTGCCAGCAGCTTAGCCCGGACAGGGAATACTGCAACTAATGAAAAACTGTTTTTT CASSLARTGNTATNEKLFF
TRBJ1-2 - TRBV5-4 - TGTGCCAGCAGCCTCACACTGACAGACGCGAGCGGCTACACCTTC CASSLTLTDASGYTF
TRBJ2-1 TRBD2 TRBV19 - TGTGCCAGTAGCCCGAGGGCAGCGGGAGCTTCTAGCTCCTACAATGAGCAGTTCTTC CASSPRAAGASSSYNEQFF